This TCR beta chain came from a study of OX40 agonist ivuxolimab in advanced cancers. The overall study: Partial responses occurred in Three dose-escalation patients, one with hepatocellular carcinoma and two with cutaneous melanoma. General observations from the study: Dose levels from 0.1 to 3.0 mg/kg saw CD4+ and CD8+ blood T cells expand clonally by week 6. Averaged across samples, CD8+ T cells carried more expanded clones than CD4+ did.

Germline loops: CDR1 SGHVS, CDR2 FNYEAQ. The CDR3 runs to 15 residues. The V gene lost 0 bases and the J gene lost 1 base, with 7 bases spanning the gap. As concerns this clone: Antigen specificity is unknown.

Assay: immunoSEQ multiplex PCR; the TCRdb copy retains only in-frame clones and omits some. The sample carries about 21,000 clones, around 85% recorded once. The receptor was derived from an adult with an advanced solid tumor such as melanoma, head and neck, liver or kidney cancer. The V gene is TRBV7-6, the J gene TRBJ1-3; D is uncertain. This material consisted of CD4+ or CD8+ T cells sorted from blood, taken in a trial of the OX40 agonist ivuxolimab. CDR3 region: CASSLARNSGNTIYF. The CDR3 bases are TGTGCCAGCAGCTTAGCCAGGAATTCTGGAAACACCATATATTTT.